The 9 T cell receptor beta chains below were found in one sample sequenced in a study of cytomegalovirus exposure and HLA in healthy donors. Primers: 60 Vbeta forward and 13 Jbeta reverse. The method was immunoSEQ multiplex PCR; TCRdb's version includes in-frame clones alone and lacks a portion of them. The data hold 150,000 to 200,000 clones, with around 85% observed a single time. Sequences were obtained from PBMCs. These receptors all stem from a man in his fifties in good health and CMV-seropositive.

The V call is TRBV11-2, the J call TRBJ2-7, with D tentatively TRBD2 (6 bases). The V gene's germline CDR1 is SGHAT and CDR2 FQNNGV. V dropped 10 bases and J dropped 3 bases, with 7 bases sitting between them. This CDR3 is 10 amino acids long. The chain's CDR3 is CATGGYEQYF. In DNA form, the CDR3 reads TGTGCCACCGGGGGCTACGAGCAGTACTTC.

This sequence joins TRBV11-3 and TRBJ2-2; 8 bases align to TRBD2. The CDR3 covers 15 residues. The J segment lost 2 bases and the V segment lost 5 bases, leaving 4 bases of the junction unmatched. Germline CDR1 and CDR2: SGHNT and YENEEA. The CDR3 DNA sequence: TGTGCCAGCAGCCTAGGACTAGCAAACACCGGGGAGCTGTTTTTT. This sequence encodes CASSLGLANTGELFF.

The chain links TRBV5-1 to TRBJ1-3; 7 positions agree with TRBD1. Trimming took 2 bases from V and 0 from J; bases not matched to a gene: 8. From germline, CDR1 is SGHRS and CDR2 YFSETQ. The CDR3 totals 17 residues. As DNA, the CDR3 is TGCGCCAGCAGCTTATATGGACAGGACTCCTCTGGAAACACCATATATTTT. Its protein is CASSLYGQDSSGNTIYF. Together with reference TRBV5-1 and TRBJ1-3, the CDR3 gives the full variable domain: KAGVTQTPRYLIKTRGQQVTLSCSPISGHRSVSWYQQTPGQGLQFLFEYFSETQRNKGNFPGRFSGRQFSNSRSEMNVSTLELGDSALYLCASSLYGQDSSGNTIYFGEGSWLTVV.

The rearrangement uses TRBV28 and TRBJ2-7, with D hard to call. Trimming shortened V by 6 bases and J by 2 bases, and 8 bases separated the two germline ends. This CDR3 comprises 12 residues. Germline values: CDR1 MDHEN, CDR2 SYDVKM. CDR3 sequence: CASSLRTYEQYF. CDR3 DNA: TGTGCCAGCAGCCTCAGAACCTACGAGCAGTACTTC. The entire variable domain, with the rest obtained from reference TRBV28 and TRBJ2-7, is as follows: DVKVTQSSRYLVKRTGEKVFLECVQDMDHENMFWYRQDPGLGLRLIYFSYDVKMKEKGDIPEGYSVSREKKERFSLILESASTNQTSMYLCASSLRTYEQYFGPGTRLTVT.

This clone was seen a single time. The genes are TRBV9 and TRBJ2-7; tentative D call: TRBD2 (6 bases). Trimming left V 0 bases short and J 7 bases short, with 17 bases between. Per germline, CDR1 SGDLS and CDR2 YYNGEE. This CDR3 has 15 residues. The CDR3 nucleotides read TGTGCCAGCAGCGTAGGGCCTAGCGCCGAGGAAGAGCAGTACTTC. Its protein product is CASSVGPSAEEEQYF.

This clone was seen a single time. This chain uses TRBV7-6 with TRBJ2-5; 8 bases fit TRBD1. The CDR3 has 13 amino acids. With V trimmed by 5 bases and J by 5 bases, 4 bases remained unmatched. Looked up from germline, CDR1 is SGHVS and CDR2 is FNYEAQ. CDR3 sequence: CASSRDRGETQYF. Here the CDR3 DNA reads TGTGCCAGCAGCCGTGACAGGGGCGAGACCCAGTACTTC.

This chain joins TRBV29-1 and TRBJ2-5, with 13 bases matching TRBD2. Trimming cost V 6 bases and J 8 bases; bases outside gene matches: 6. Germline V gene data show CDR1 as SQVTM and CDR2 as ANQGSEA. The CDR3 totals 13 residues. CDR3 in amino acids: CSVFGLAGVTQYF. As DNA, the CDR3 is TGCAGCGTCTTCGGACTAGCGGGAGTAACCCAGTACTTC. The entire variable domain, with the rest obtained from reference TRBV29-1 and TRBJ2-5, is as follows: SAVISQKPSRDICQRGTSLTIQCQVDSQVTMMFWYRQQPGQSLTLIATANQGSEATYESGFVIDKFPISRPNLTFSTLTVSNMSPEDSSIYLCSVFGLAGVTQYFGPGTRLLVL.

The chain employs TRBV5-1 and TRBJ1-4, with D unclear. Between the trimmed V and J ends, which lost 4 bases and 3 bases, there was a span of 13 bases. CDR3 length equals 15 residues. CDR1 is SGHRS, CDR2 YFSETQ, per germline. The CDR3 bases are TGCGCCAGCAGCACCCGGACTGCGGCTAATGAAAAACTGTTTTTT. Translating it yields CASSTRTAANEKLFF.

V is TRBV6-1 and J is TRBJ2-7; 8 bases align to TRBD1. In germline, CDR1 is MNHNS, CDR2 SASEGT. This CDR3 comprises 15 residues. Trimming at V came to 0 bases and at J to 3 bases, leaving 4 bases not matched to a gene. CDR3 loop: CASSEAGQGVYEQYF. In DNA form, the CDR3 reads TGTGCCAGCAGTGAAGCTGGACAGGGTGTCTACGAGCAGTACTTC.